The source of this T cell receptor (beta chain) is a study of blood T cell repertoires in COVID-19. Germline V CDR1 and CDR2: SNHLY, FYNNEI. The CDR3 extends over 14 amino acids. V was cut by 6 bases and J by 2 bases, with 14 bases left in between. Sequencing was performed with immunoSEQ multiplex PCR; in TCRdb, only in-frame clones are kept and a portion is missing. The sample has hundreds of thousands of clones; about 82% are singletons. The source is a man between 45 and 60 years old with active or convalescent COVID-19. Sequencing used peripheral blood. The chain joins TRBV2 to TRBJ2-7, with D tentatively TRBD1 (5 bases). CDR3 in amino acids: CASRDRSGTYEQYF. For the CDR3, the DNA is TGTGCCAGCAGGGATAGATCAGGGACCTACGAGCAGTACTTC.